The next 5 T cell receptor beta chains were all read from a single sample in a study of T cells in Graves' hyperthyroidism and ophthalmopathy (dated by TCRdb to between 2019 and 2020). Receptor libraries were prepared by multiplex PCR. TCRdb shows the sequencer as Illumina HiSeq 2000. The TCR beta CDR3 regions were amplified from RNA transcripts. The TCR CDR3 was subjected to a first round of RT-PCR using the HTBI primer set and the Qiagen OneStep RT-PCR kit. The raw public data were reprocessed by TCRdb itself: fastp quality trimming at Q25, MiXCR clonotype calling, in-frame beta chains only. Each entry merges the rows of one CDR3 protein and shows their most common DNA and genes. A total of under 300,000 distinct CDR3 sequences appear in this sample, around 25% of them only once. Together, the top ten hold about a quarter of the sample. Sequencing was done on a sample of blood. The source is a man aged 40-49 years with Graves' hyperthyroidism that later progressed to Graves' ophthalmopathy.

This clonotype was picked up many times. The rearrangement joins TRBV6-2 or TRBV6-3 to TRBJ2-2, with D unclear. The CDR3 runs 14 residues. The germline V and J ends were trimmed by 2 bases and 7 bases, with 11 bases remaining between them. The germline V gene has CDR1 MNHEY and CDR2 SVGEGT. CDR3 DNA: TGTGCCAGCAGTTACGGGCCTCTCTTCGGGGAGCTGTTTTTT. Its translation: CASSYGPLFGELFF.

This clonotype was seen ten or more times. The chain recombines TRBV19 with TRBJ1-1, with a tentative D call TRBD1 (6 bases). The CDR3 is 17 residues long. CDR1 is LNHDA and CDR2 is SQIVND in the germline V gene (reference sequence). Trimming took off 2 bases at V and 0 bases at J, with 16 bases between the two ends. The CDR3 is CASSIRQGFGMNTEAFF. CDR3 nucleotides: TGTGCCAGTAGTATAAGGCAGGGGTTCGGGATGAACACTGAAGCTTTCTTT.

This clonotype was detected ten times or more. The V and J genes are TRBV6-1 and TRBJ2-7, with D tentatively TRBD1 (5 bases). The CDR3 contains 14 residues. V lost 4 bases and J lost 3, with 13 bases in between. Germline V gene sequence: CDR1 MNHNS, CDR2 SASEGT. The CDR3 is CASSAFGQGYEQYF. As DNA, the CDR3 is TGTGCCAGCAGTGCGTTTGGGCAGGGCTACGAGCAGTACTTC.

CDR3 protein: CASSSSQVETQYF. The CDR3 region has the DNA TGTGCCAGCAGTTCGAGCCAGGTGGAGACCCAGTACTTC. This chain joins TRBV12-3 or TRBV12-4 and TRBJ2-5; D call uncertain. The CDR3 covers 13 residues. The germline V and J ends were trimmed by 4 bases and 5 bases, with 11 bases remaining between them.

The sample holds one count of this clonotype. The genes are TRBV7-8 and TRBJ2-7; unclear D gene. V was shortened by 1 base and J by 6 bases, with 13 bases between the two germline ends. CDR3 length: 14 amino acids. Germline lookup yields CDR1 SGHVS and CDR2 FQNEAQ. The CDR3: CASSLDTGELEQYF. The DNA of the CDR3 is TGTGCCAGCAGCTTAGACACCGGAGAGCTCGAGCAGTACTTC. The whole variable domain, filled in from reference TRBV7-8 and TRBJ2-7, reads GAGVSQSPRYKVAKRGQDVALRCDPISGHVSLFWYQQALGQGPEFLTYFQNEAQLDKSGLPSDRFFAERPEGSVSTLKIQRTQQEDSAVYLCASSLDTGELEQYFGPGTRLTVT.